Below are 12 T cell receptor beta chains sequenced from a single sample in a study of regulatory T cells in long-lasting Graves disease. The time point here: newly diagnosed GD, antithyroid drugs for less than 3 months. Researchers made the TCR library from RNA that was extracted from PBMCs. Construction of TCR beta libraries relied on iRepertoire HTBI primers and on Arm-PCR targeting CDR3 regions. MiXCR, run by TCRdb on the multiplex PCR reads, gives a single entry per CDR3 protein. The sample has about 450,000 distinct CDR3 sequences, less than 20% seen once. These same data were also listed under a study on T cells in Graves' hyperthyroidism and ophthalmopathy.

The specimen comprised peripheral blood mononuclear cells (PBMCs), sampled at new diagnosis, from a patient treated with antithyroid drugs. The receptors come from a woman between 25 and 40 years old with Graves disease.

The chain employs TRBV18 and TRBJ2-3, with unresolved D. The DNA end lines up better with TRBJ2-5; the J call may be wrong. CDR3 length equals 16 residues. Per the germline V gene, CDR1 is KGHSH and CDR2 is LQKENI. CDR3 protein: CASSPGRSRARETQYF. CDR3 DNA: TGTGCCAGCTCACCGGGCCGGAGTCGAGCTCGAGAGACCCAGTACTTC.

This clonotype was recorded many times. The CDR3 here is CASSRNGREGNEQYF. For the CDR3, the DNA is TGTGCCAGCAGCCGAAACGGCCGAGAGGGTAACGAGCAGTACTTC. The chain employs TRBV28 and TRBJ2-7, with a weak D call TRBD2 (5 bases). The CDR3 length is 15 residues. Germline V gives CDR1 MDHEN, CDR2 SYDVKM. The V and J ends lost 6 bases and 5 bases respectively, with 20 bases between them.

This clonotype came up many times. The junction does not match germline at one end; this may be a read error. The rearrangement uses TRBV5-1 and TRBJ1-3; D is perhaps TRBD1 (5 bases). The CDR3 has 15 amino acids. Germline lookup yields CDR1 SGHRS and CDR2 YFSETQ. The CDR3 spells CASSLTASSGNTIYF. The CDR3 DNA sequence: TGTGCCAGCAGCTTGACAGCAAGCTCTGGAAACACCATATATTTT. Using reference TRBV5-1 and TRBJ1-3 for the parts outside the CDR3, the full variable domain is KAGVTQTPRYLIKTRGQQVTLSCSPISGHRSVSWYQQTPGQGLQFLFEYFSETQRNKGNFPGRFSGRQFSNSRSEMNVSTLELGDSALYLCASSLTASSGNTIYFGEGSWLTVV.

This clonotype was recorded many times. The rearrangement uses TRBV29-1 and TRBJ2-1; 14 bases are a match to TRBD2. The V and J ends lost 3 bases and 3 bases, in that order; junction bases with no gene match: 7. Per germline, CDR1 SQVTM and CDR2 ANQGSEA. The CDR3 runs 17 residues. CDR3 sequence (DNA): TGCAGCGTTGAGACTAGCGGGAGGGTCTCGTTCTACAATGAGCAGTTCTTC. It is translated as CSVETSGRVSFYNEQFF.

There are a few counts of this clonotype. The chain joins TRBV9 to TRBJ2-7, with TRBD2 identical over 8 bases. CDR1 and CDR2 from the germline V gene are SGDLS and YYNGEE. With V trimmed by 4 bases and J by 7 bases, 10 bases remained unmatched. The CDR3 totals 14 residues. CDR3: CASSSSGLVYEQYF. CDR3 in DNA: TGTGCCAGCAGCTCTTCGGGACTAGTTTATGAGCAGTACTTC.

This clonotype came up many times. This CDR3 reads CASSQDPSDWTEAFF. The CDR3 DNA is TGTGCCAGCAGCCAAGATCCATCGGATTGGACTGAAGCTTTCTTT. The rearrangement joins TRBV4-2 to TRBJ1-1; D uncertain. The CDR3 sequence is 15 residues long. CDR1 and CDR2 from the germline V gene are LGHNA and YNFKEQ. Between the trimmed V and J ends, which lost 0 bases and 5 bases, there was a span of 13 bases.

By share, this clonotype ranks as hyperexpanded. The chain is built from TRBV18 and TRBJ1-1, with unresolved D. Germline V gene data show CDR1 as KGHSH and CDR2 as LQKENI. The CDR3 length is 16 residues. V lost 0 bases and J 2 bases, leaving 13 bases between the germline ends. In DNA form, the CDR3 reads TGTGCCAGCTCACCACCCTCCGAGGGCTCTAACACTGAAGCTTTCTTT. It codes for CASSPPSEGSNTEAFF.

This clonotype was seen ten or more times. This sequence joins TRBV9 and TRBJ2-5, with D unclear. The CDR3 is 14 residues long. Trimming took 1 base from V and 2 from J, leaving 9 bases between them. Germline CDR1 is SGDLS and CDR2 is YYNGEE. CDR3 sequence: CASSVRGRQETQYF. CDR3 DNA: TGTGCCAGCAGCGTACGTGGGCGGCAAGAGACCCAGTACTTC.

This clonotype appeared many times. V gene TRBV6-1 combines with J gene TRBJ2-3, with D unresolved. V was clipped by 0 bases and J by 5 bases, with 3 bases between them. CDR1 and CDR2 from the germline V gene are MNHNS and SASEGT. The CDR3 totals 12 residues. The CDR3 reads CASSEAKDTQYF. In DNA, the CDR3 is TGTGCCAGCAGTGAAGCTAAAGATACGCAGTATTTT.

The chain combines TRBV7-2 with TRBJ2-2; D unresolved. The germline CDR1 and CDR2 sequences are SGHTA and FQGNSA. This CDR3 has 15 amino acids. The V gene lost 4 bases and the J gene lost 0 bases, with 9 bases spanning the gap. CDR3 bases: TGTGCCAGCAGCTGGCAATTCGCGAACACCGGGGAGCTGTTTTTT. Protein: CASSWQFANTGELFF.

This clonotype was detected only a few times. The chain employs TRBV15 and TRBJ1-1; D may be TRBD1 (6 bases). The CDR3 is made up of 12 amino acids. V lost 3 bases to trimming and J lost 8 bases, with 10 bases between them. Germline loops: CDR1 LNHNV, CDR2 YYDKDF (reference sequence). The chain's CDR3 is CATSRTGKEAFF. The CDR3 bases are TGTGCCACCAGCAGGACAGGCAAGGAAGCTTTCTTT. Filled out from reference TRBV15 and TRBJ1-1, the complete variable domain reads DAMVIQNPRYQVTQFGKPVTLSCSQTLNHNVMYWYQQKSSQAPKLLFHYYDKDFNNEADTPDNFQSRRPNTSFCFLDIRSPGLGDTAMYLCATSRTGKEAFFGQGTRLTVV.

This clonotype was picked up many times. The chain employs TRBV3-1 and TRBJ2-2; 7 bases fit TRBD2. The junction had 7 bases not matched to a gene; V was cut back by 1 base and J by 5 bases. Germline values: CDR1 LGHDT, CDR2 YNNKEL (reference sequence). The CDR3 totals 16 residues. CDR3 coding DNA: TGTGCCAGCAGCCAAGGGGACCTAGCGGCGACCGGGGAGCTGTTTTTT. It yields the protein CASSQGDLAATGELFF.